A selection of T cell receptor beta chains follows, all from one sample in a study of blood T cell repertoires in COVID-19. The method was immunoSEQ multiplex PCR; TCRdb's version includes in-frame clones alone and lacks a portion of them. The sample shows fewer than 150,000 clones, around 78% of them seen only once. The sample consisted of peripheral blood. The receptors were gathered from a human donor in a cohort sampled during active COVID-19. Both conserved end residues are part of each CDR3. The D gene is left open where the match is weak. Rows give clone size only sometimes, using once, few, many, or a class for an expanded clone.

v_gene: TRBV6-5; j_gene: TRBJ1-1; d_gene: -; abundance: once; CDR3aa: CASSLRGNTEAFF; CDR3nt: TGTGCCAGCAGTTTAAGGGGGAACACTGAAGCTTTCTTT
v_gene: TRBV5-4; j_gene: TRBJ2-7; d_gene: -; abundance: once; CDR3aa: CASSLGLPYEQYF; CDR3nt: TGTGCCAGCAGCTTGGGGCTTCCCTACGAGCAGTACTTC
v_gene: TRBV6-1; j_gene: TRBJ1-2; d_gene: -; abundance: -; CDR3aa: CASSELQSGYGYTF; CDR3nt: TGTGCCAGCAGTGAATTACAATCGGGCTATGGCTACACCTTC
v_gene: TRBV2; j_gene: TRBJ2-1; d_gene: TRBD2; abundance: few; CDR3aa: CASTDYPGLAFNEQFF; CDR3nt: TGTGCCAGCACCGATTACCCGGGACTAGCATTCAATGAGCAGTTCTTC
v_gene: TRBV6-1; j_gene: TRBJ1-5; d_gene: -; abundance: -; CDR3aa: CASSERQGHYSNQPQHF; CDR3nt: TGTGCCAGCAGTGAAAGGCAGGGCCATTATAGCAATCAGCCCCAGCATTTT
v_gene: TRBV6-6; j_gene: TRBJ1-1; d_gene: TRBD1; abundance: -; CDR3aa: CASSPGTGKRDTEAFF; CDR3nt: TGTGCCAGCAGCCCCGGGACAGGGAAAAGGGACACTGAAGCTTTCTTT
v_gene: TRBV7-6; j_gene: TRBJ1-2; d_gene: TRBD1; abundance: once; CDR3aa: CASSLGDRENGYGYTF; CDR3nt: TGTGCCAGCAGCTTAGGGGACAGGGAAAATGGGTATGGCTACACCTTC
v_gene: TRBV28; j_gene: TRBJ1-2; d_gene: -; abundance: -; CDR3aa: CASTAGVGGYTF; CDR3nt: TGTGCCAGCACGGCAGGGGTCGGTGGCTACACCTTC
v_gene: TRBV6-1; j_gene: TRBJ1-3; d_gene: -; abundance: -; CDR3aa: CASSEGNRRGGNTIYF; CDR3nt: TGTGCCAGCAGTGAAGGGAACCGGCGGGGGGGAAACACCATATATTTT
v_gene: TRBV28; j_gene: TRBJ2-2; d_gene: TRBD2; abundance: few; CDR3aa: CASSFSGGQGAGELFF; CDR3nt: TGTGCCAGCAGTTTTAGCGGGGGCCAAGGGGCCGGGGAGCTGTTTTTT
v_gene: TRBV18; j_gene: TRBJ1-4; d_gene: -; abundance: -; CDR3aa: CASSTGFSVEKLFF; CDR3nt: TGTGCCAGCTCAACAGGGTTTTCGGTTGAAAAACTGTTTTTT
v_gene: TRBV6-5; j_gene: TRBJ1-2; d_gene: -; abundance: -; CDR3aa: CATGDYGYTF; CDR3nt: TGTGCCACAGGGGACTATGGCTACACCTTC
v_gene: TRBV6-1; j_gene: TRBJ2-1; d_gene: -; abundance: -; CDR3aa: CASSGELGLKENEQFF; CDR3nt: TGTGCCAGCAGTGGTGAGCTCGGACTAAAGGAGAATGAGCAGTTCTTC
v_gene: TRBV15; j_gene: TRBJ1-2; d_gene: -; abundance: once; CDR3aa: CATSRNLGGSLGYTF; CDR3nt: TGTGCCACCAGCAGAAATTTGGGAGGTAGCCTTGGCTACACCTTC
v_gene: TRBV9; j_gene: TRBJ2-7; d_gene: TRBD1; abundance: -; CDR3aa: CASGDSVSSTGQYF; CDR3nt: TGTGCCAGCGGGGACAGCGTCTCCTCTACGGGGCAGTACTTC
v_gene: TRBV28; j_gene: TRBJ1-2; d_gene: -; abundance: -; CDR3aa: CASSLGLGGYGYTF; CDR3nt: TGTGCCAGCAGTTTGGGTTTGGGGGGCTATGGCTACACCTTC
v_gene: TRBV6-1; j_gene: TRBJ2-1; d_gene: TRBD1; abundance: -; CDR3aa: CASSERQGASYNEQFF; CDR3nt: TGTGCCAGCAGTGAGAGACAGGGGGCAAGCTACAATGAGCAGTTCTTC
v_gene: TRBV28; j_gene: TRBJ2-3; d_gene: TRBD1; abundance: -; CDR3aa: CASTRTGAGTDTQYF; CDR3nt: TGTGCCAGCACCAGAACAGGGGCTGGCACAGATACGCAGTATTTT
v_gene: TRBV11-2; j_gene: TRBJ1-3; d_gene: -; abundance: -; CDR3aa: CASSFGITSGNTIYF; CDR3nt: TGTGCCAGCAGCTTCGGGATTACCTCTGGAAACACCATATATTTT
v_gene: TRBV10-2; j_gene: TRBJ2-1; d_gene: TRBD2; abundance: -; CDR3aa: CASSLLAGGTNEQFF; CDR3nt: TGCGCCAGCAGCCTACTAGCGGGGGGTACGAATGAGCAGTTCTTC
v_gene: TRBV18; j_gene: TRBJ2-7; d_gene: -; abundance: -; CDR3aa: CASSPQGATYEQYF; CDR3nt: TGTGCCAGCTCACCACAGGGAGCCACCTACGAGCAGTACTTC
v_gene: TRBV27; j_gene: TRBJ1-2; d_gene: -; abundance: -; CDR3aa: CASSYGTPAHYGYTF; CDR3nt: TGTGCCAGCAGTTACGGGACTCCGGCACACTATGGCTACACCTTC
v_gene: TRBV12-3/TRBV12-4; j_gene: TRBJ1-1; d_gene: TRBD1; abundance: -; CDR3aa: CASSDRVATEAFF; CDR3nt: TGTGCCAGCAGTGACAGGGTTGCGACTGAAGCTTTCTTT
v_gene: TRBV5-1; j_gene: TRBJ2-4; d_gene: -; abundance: -; CDR3aa: CASSPGDPAKNIQYF; CDR3nt: TGCGCCAGCAGTCCAGGGGATCCGGCCAAAAACATTCAGTACTTC
v_gene: TRBV5-8; j_gene: TRBJ2-7; d_gene: TRBD1; abundance: -; CDR3aa: CASSSGQGRIYEQYF; CDR3nt: TGTGCCAGCAGCTCGGGACAGGGGCGGATTTACGAGCAGTACTTC
v_gene: TRBV25-1; j_gene: TRBJ1-5; d_gene: -; abundance: few; CDR3aa: CASSEYRDNQPQHF; CDR3nt: TGTGCCAGCAGTGAATACAGGGACAATCAGCCCCAGCATTTT
v_gene: TRBV30; j_gene: TRBJ2-2; d_gene: TRBD2; abundance: -; CDR3aa: CAFPIRGGPNTGELFF; CDR3nt: TGTGCCTTCCCCATCCGGGGGGGCCCGAACACCGGGGAGCTGTTTTTT
v_gene: TRBV27; j_gene: TRBJ2-5; d_gene: -; abundance: -; CDR3aa: CASSPRHFQETQYF; CDR3nt: TGTGCCAGCAGTCCGCGACACTTCCAAGAGACCCAGTACTTC
v_gene: TRBV12-5; j_gene: TRBJ1-5; d_gene: -; abundance: -; CDR3aa: CASGLRTGYSNQPQHF; CDR3nt: TGTGCTAGTGGTTTGAGGACGGGATATAGCAATCAGCCCCAGCATTTT
v_gene: TRBV9; j_gene: TRBJ1-3; d_gene: -; abundance: -; CDR3aa: CASSVAGGALPGNTIYF; CDR3nt: TGTGCCAGCAGCGTAGCTGGAGGGGCTCTGCCTGGAAACACCATATATTTT
v_gene: TRBV11-1; j_gene: TRBJ2-1; d_gene: TRBD1; abundance: once; CDR3aa: CASSWTGDEQFF; CDR3nt: TGTGCCAGCAGCTGGACAGGGGATGAGCAGTTCTTC
v_gene: TRBV28; j_gene: TRBJ2-7; d_gene: -; abundance: -; CDR3aa: CASSLGHNYEQYF; CDR3nt: TGTGCCAGCAGTTTAGGCCACAACTACGAGCAGTACTTC
v_gene: TRBV6-5; j_gene: TRBJ1-1; d_gene: -; abundance: few; CDR3aa: CASSKQGNTEAFF; CDR3nt: TGTGCCAGCAGTAAACAGGGAAATACTGAAGCTTTCTTT
v_gene: TRBV4-1; j_gene: TRBJ1-5; d_gene: -; abundance: -; CDR3aa: CASSPGWQGSQPQHF; CDR3nt: TGCGCCAGCAGCCCGGGGTGGCAGGGGAGCCAGCCCCAGCATTTT
v_gene: TRBV11-2; j_gene: TRBJ2-2; d_gene: TRBD1; abundance: -; CDR3aa: CASSLGQGNPEYTGELFF; CDR3nt: TGTGCCAGCAGCTTGGGACAGGGTAACCCTGAGTACACCGGGGAGCTGTTTTTT
v_gene: TRBV12-3/TRBV12-4; j_gene: TRBJ2-6; d_gene: -; abundance: -; CDR3aa: CASSVGVNVLTF; CDR3nt: TGTGCCAGCAGTGTCGGAGTCAACGTCCTGACTTTC
v_gene: TRBV5-4; j_gene: TRBJ2-1; d_gene: TRBD2; abundance: -; CDR3aa: CASSLNIAGAEQFF; CDR3nt: TGTGCCAGCAGCTTGAATATAGCGGGGGCTGAGCAGTTCTTC
v_gene: TRBV2; j_gene: TRBJ2-1; d_gene: TRBD2; abundance: -; CDR3aa: CASSTRAGGLNEQFF; CDR3nt: TGTGCCAGCAGCACCCGGGCGGGGGGCCTCAATGAGCAGTTCTTC
v_gene: TRBV11-3; j_gene: TRBJ2-2; d_gene: TRBD1; abundance: -; CDR3aa: CASSPRDRGLTGELFF; CDR3nt: TGTGCCAGCAGCCCTAGGGACAGGGGACTCACCGGGGAGCTGTTTTTT
v_gene: TRBV20-1; j_gene: TRBJ2-1; d_gene: -; abundance: -; CDR3aa: CSARAVDEQFF; CDR3nt: TGCAGTGCGAGGGCCGTGGATGAGCAGTTCTTC
v_gene: TRBV28; j_gene: TRBJ1-3; d_gene: -; abundance: -; CDR3aa: CASSLLVSSGNTIYF; CDR3nt: TGTGCCAGCAGTTTATTGGTCAGCTCTGGAAACACCATATATTTT
v_gene: TRBV28; j_gene: TRBJ2-4; d_gene: TRBD1; abundance: -; CDR3aa: CASSSTGENIQYF; CDR3nt: TGTGCCAGCAGCTCCACAGGGGAAAACATTCAGTACTTC
v_gene: TRBV2; j_gene: TRBJ2-7; d_gene: -; abundance: -; CDR3aa: CASSPRDSAAPGAYEQYF; CDR3nt: TGTGCCAGCAGCCCCCGGGACAGCGCCGCCCCGGGGGCCTACGAGCAGTACTTC
v_gene: TRBV7-9; j_gene: TRBJ1-3; d_gene: TRBD1; abundance: few; CDR3aa: CASSQAGQGAPIYF; CDR3nt: TGTGCCAGCAGCCAAGCGGGACAGGGGGCCCCCATATATTTT
v_gene: TRBV7-9; j_gene: TRBJ2-7; d_gene: -; abundance: -; CDR3aa: CASSSIEVPPHF; CDR3nt: TGTGCCAGCAGCTCCATAGAAGTGCCCCCGCACTTC
v_gene: TRBV3-1/TRBV3-2; j_gene: TRBJ2-5; d_gene: TRBD1; abundance: -; CDR3aa: CASSSPLTTGRETQYF; CDR3nt: TGTGCCAGCAGCTCTCCCCTGACGACAGGGCGAGAGACCCAGTACTTC